This TCR beta chain comes out of a study of Ad26.COV2.S vaccination and SARS-CoV-2 variants. Study findings and constraints: The TCR breadth and depth analyses may have understated or missed part of the total T cell responses. Substantial breadth was reported for post-vaccination spike-specific CD8+ and CD4+ T cells.

Assay used: immunoSEQ multiplex PCR; TCRdb lists only in-frame clones, some missing. The profile shows 350,000 to 550,000 clones, 80% to 90% of them singletons. In regard to this clone: Its antigen is as yet unknown.

Treatment indicated: 15 to 20 received Ad26.COV2.S at low or high dose, single or two shots; several received placebo; per-sample allocation not given. Sampling was performed 63 days after the first vaccine or placebo injection. A Boston donor was an adult aged 18-55 years. This receptor was identified in a person aged 18-65 years who received the Ad26.COV2.S COVID-19 vaccine or a placebo. Here the sequenced sample was peripheral blood, taken in a trial of Ad26.COV2.S vaccine versus placebo.

CDR3 protein: CASRPQGADTGELFF. CDR3 nucleotide sequence: TGCGCCAGCAGACCTCAGGGGGCGGACACCGGGGAGCTGTTTTTT. This chain joins TRBV5-1 and TRBJ2-2; 8 bases fit TRBD1. CDR3 length: 15 residues. The trim removed 5 bases at V and 3 bases at J, leaving 6 bases unmatched. Germline loops: CDR1 SGHRS, CDR2 YFSETQ.